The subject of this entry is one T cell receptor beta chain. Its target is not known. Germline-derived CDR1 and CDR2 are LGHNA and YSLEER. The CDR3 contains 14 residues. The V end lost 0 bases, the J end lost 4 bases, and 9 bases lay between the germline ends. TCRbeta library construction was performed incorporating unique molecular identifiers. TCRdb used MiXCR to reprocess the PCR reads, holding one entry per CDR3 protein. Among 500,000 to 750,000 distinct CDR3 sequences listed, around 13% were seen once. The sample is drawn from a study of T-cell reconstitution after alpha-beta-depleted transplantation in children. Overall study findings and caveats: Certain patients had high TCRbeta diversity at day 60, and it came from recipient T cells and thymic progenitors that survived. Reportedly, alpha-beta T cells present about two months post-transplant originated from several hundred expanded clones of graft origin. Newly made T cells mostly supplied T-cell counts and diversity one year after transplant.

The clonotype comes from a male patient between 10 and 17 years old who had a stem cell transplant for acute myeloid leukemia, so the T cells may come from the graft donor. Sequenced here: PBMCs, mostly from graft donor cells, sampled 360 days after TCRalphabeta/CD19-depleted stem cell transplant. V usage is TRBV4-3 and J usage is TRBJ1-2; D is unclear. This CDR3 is CASSQERASYGYTF. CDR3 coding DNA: TGCGCCAGCAGCCAAGAAAGGGCCTCCTATGGCTACACCTTC.